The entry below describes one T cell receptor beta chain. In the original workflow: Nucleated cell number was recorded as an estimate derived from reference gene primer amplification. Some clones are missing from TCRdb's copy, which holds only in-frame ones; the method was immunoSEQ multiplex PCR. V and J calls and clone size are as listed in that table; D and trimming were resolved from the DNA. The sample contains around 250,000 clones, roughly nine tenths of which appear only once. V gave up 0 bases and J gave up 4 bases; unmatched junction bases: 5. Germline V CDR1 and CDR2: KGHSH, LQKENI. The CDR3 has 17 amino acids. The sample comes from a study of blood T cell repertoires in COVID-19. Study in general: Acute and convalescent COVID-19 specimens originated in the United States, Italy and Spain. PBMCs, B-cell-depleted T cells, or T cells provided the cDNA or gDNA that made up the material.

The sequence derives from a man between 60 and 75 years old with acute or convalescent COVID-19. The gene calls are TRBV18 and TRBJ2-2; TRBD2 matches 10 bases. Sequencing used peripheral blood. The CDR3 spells CASSPPPLAGSTGELFF. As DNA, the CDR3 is TGTGCCAGCTCACCACCCCCACTAGCGGGAAGCACCGGGGAGCTGTTTTTT.